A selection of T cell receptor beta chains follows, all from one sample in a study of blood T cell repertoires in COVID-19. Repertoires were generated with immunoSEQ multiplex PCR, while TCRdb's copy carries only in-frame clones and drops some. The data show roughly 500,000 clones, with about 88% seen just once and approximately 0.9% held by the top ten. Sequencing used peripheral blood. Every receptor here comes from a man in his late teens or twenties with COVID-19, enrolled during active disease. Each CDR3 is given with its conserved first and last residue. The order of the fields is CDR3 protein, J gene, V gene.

CDR3aa: CATSDAGTGGEKLFF
j_gene: TRBJ1-4
v_gene: TRBV24-1

CDR3aa: CASSESEGNYTF
j_gene: TRBJ1-2
v_gene: TRBV6-1

CDR3aa: CASLRVGLSGNTIYF
j_gene: TRBJ1-3
v_gene: TRBV6-6

CDR3aa: CASSPPRLAGYNEQFF
j_gene: TRBJ2-1
v_gene: TRBV4-1

CDR3aa: CASSLRGGHHEQFF
j_gene: TRBJ2-1
v_gene: TRBV27

CDR3aa: CASSLTNRGTSPLHF
j_gene: TRBJ1-6
v_gene: TRBV7-8

CDR3aa: CASSLRGPDGYTF
j_gene: TRBJ1-2
v_gene: TRBV11-3

CDR3aa: CASSPGQSYEQYF
j_gene: TRBJ2-7
v_gene: TRBV18

CDR3aa: CAISESPFDRARNQPQHF
j_gene: TRBJ1-5
v_gene: TRBV10-3

CDR3aa: CASSIALLRQGAETQYF
j_gene: TRBJ2-5
v_gene: TRBV19

CDR3aa: CASSSRQVQETQYF
j_gene: TRBJ2-5
v_gene: TRBV5-6

CDR3aa: CASGRGEGYEQYF
j_gene: TRBJ2-7
v_gene: TRBV6-5

CDR3aa: CASSSRAGEDTEAFF
j_gene: TRBJ1-1
v_gene: TRBV7-9

CDR3aa: CASSLGVVSGAFTEAFF
j_gene: TRBJ1-1
v_gene: TRBV5-1

CDR3aa: CASSRGLAGVREQFF
j_gene: TRBJ2-1
v_gene: TRBV27

CDR3aa: CASSSGDRGQPQHF
j_gene: TRBJ1-5
v_gene: TRBV19

CDR3aa: CASSPNPQETQYF
j_gene: TRBJ2-5
v_gene: TRBV7-6

CDR3aa: CASSYNTGYEQYF
j_gene: TRBJ2-7
v_gene: TRBV19

CDR3aa: CASSAATSGSLYEQYF
j_gene: TRBJ2-7
v_gene: TRBV9

CDR3aa: CASSTDRYEQYF
j_gene: TRBJ2-7
v_gene: TRBV2

CDR3aa: CAWACWEGEYEQYF
j_gene: TRBJ2-7
v_gene: TRBV30

CDR3aa: CASTPEGGQGSPLHF
j_gene: TRBJ1-6
v_gene: TRBV7-9